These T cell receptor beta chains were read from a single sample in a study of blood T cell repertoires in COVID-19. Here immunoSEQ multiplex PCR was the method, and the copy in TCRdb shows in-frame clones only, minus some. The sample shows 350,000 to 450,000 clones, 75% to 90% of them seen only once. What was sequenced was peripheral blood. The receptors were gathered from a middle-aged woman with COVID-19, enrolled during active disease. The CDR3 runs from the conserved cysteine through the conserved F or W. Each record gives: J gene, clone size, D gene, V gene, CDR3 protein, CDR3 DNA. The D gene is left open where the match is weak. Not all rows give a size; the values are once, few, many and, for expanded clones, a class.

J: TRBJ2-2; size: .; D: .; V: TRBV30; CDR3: CAKRRPNTGELFF; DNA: TGTGCCAAACGGAGACCGAACACCGGGGAGCTGTTTTTT
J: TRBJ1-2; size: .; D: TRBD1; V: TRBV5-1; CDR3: CASSTGQGSYGYTF; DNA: TGCGCCAGCAGCACGGGACAGGGATCCTATGGCTACACCTTC
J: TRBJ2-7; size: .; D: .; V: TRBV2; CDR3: CASSDTGYEQYF; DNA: TGTGCCAGCAGTGATACAGGGTACGAGCAGTACTTC
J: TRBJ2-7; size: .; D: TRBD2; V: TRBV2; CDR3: CASSRTSGRIEQYF; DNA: TGTGCCAGCAGCAGGACTAGCGGGAGGATCGAGCAGTACTTC
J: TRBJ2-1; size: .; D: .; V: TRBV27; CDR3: CASSQRRGLVYNEQFF; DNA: TGTGCCAGCAGTCAAAGGAGGGGTTTGGTCTACAATGAGCAGTTCTTC
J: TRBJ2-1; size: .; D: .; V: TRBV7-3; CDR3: CASSSPGSEQFF; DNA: TGTGCCAGCAGCTCCCCGGGGAGTGAGCAGTTCTTC
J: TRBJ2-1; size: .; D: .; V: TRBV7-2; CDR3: CASSPRTYNEQFF; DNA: TGTGCCAGCAGCCCCAGGACTTACAATGAGCAGTTCTTC
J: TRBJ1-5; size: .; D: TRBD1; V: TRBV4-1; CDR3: CASSQDGTGGHQPQHF; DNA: TGCGCCAGCAGCCAAGATGGAACAGGGGGCCATCAGCCCCAGCATTTT
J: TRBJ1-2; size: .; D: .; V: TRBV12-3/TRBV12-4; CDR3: CASSLIQTYGYTF; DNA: TGTGCCAGCAGTTTAATACAGACCTATGGCTACACCTTC
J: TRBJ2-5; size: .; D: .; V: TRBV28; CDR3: CASSLPGIGETQYF; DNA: TGTGCCAGCAGTTTACCGGGGATAGGGGAGACCCAGTACTTC
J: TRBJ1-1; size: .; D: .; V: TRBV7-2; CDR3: CASSPPWGGEAFF; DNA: TGTGCCAGCAGCCCTCCCTGGGGGGGAGAAGCTTTCTTT
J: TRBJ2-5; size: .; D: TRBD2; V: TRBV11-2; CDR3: CASSLAGSGRGETQYF; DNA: TGTGCCAGCAGCTTAGCGGGTAGCGGGAGGGGGGAGACCCAGTACTTC
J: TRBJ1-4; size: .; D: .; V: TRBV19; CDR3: CASRFQGSNEKLFF; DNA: TGTGCCAGTAGATTCCAGGGATCTAATGAAAAACTGTTTTTT
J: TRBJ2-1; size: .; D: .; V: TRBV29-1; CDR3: CSVEGHPSSYNEQFF; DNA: TGCAGCGTTGAAGGTCACCCGAGCTCCTACAATGAGCAGTTCTTC
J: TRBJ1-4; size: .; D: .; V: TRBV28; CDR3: CASSLWGVGGSNEKLFF; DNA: TGTGCCAGCAGTTTATGGGGAGTGGGGGGTTCTAATGAAAAACTGTTTTTT
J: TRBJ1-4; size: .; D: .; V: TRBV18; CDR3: CASKEGGEKLFF; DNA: TGTGCCTCCAAAGAAGGCGGTGAAAAACTGTTTTTT
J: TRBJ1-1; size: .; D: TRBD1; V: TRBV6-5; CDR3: CASSLTGLRNTEAFF; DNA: TGTGCCAGCAGTTTGACAGGGTTGAGGAACACTGAAGCTTTCTTT
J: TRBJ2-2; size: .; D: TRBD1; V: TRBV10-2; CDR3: CASRDRYTGELFF; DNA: TGCGCCAGCCGGGACAGATACACCGGGGAGCTGTTTTTT
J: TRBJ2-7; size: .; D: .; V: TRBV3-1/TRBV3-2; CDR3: CASSQAAHGSYEQYF; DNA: TGTGCCAGCAGCCAAGCTGCCCACGGTTCCTACGAGCAGTACTTC
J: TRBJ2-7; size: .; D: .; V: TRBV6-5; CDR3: CASSYSNSRYEQYF; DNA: TGTGCCAGCAGTTACTCGAACAGTAGATACGAGCAGTACTTC
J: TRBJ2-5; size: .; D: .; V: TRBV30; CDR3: CAAARGLVETQYF; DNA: TGTGCCGCCGCACGTGGGCTCGTAGAGACCCAGTACTTC
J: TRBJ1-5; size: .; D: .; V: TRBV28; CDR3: CASTSPRGPQPQHF; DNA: TGTGCCAGCACGTCCCCCAGAGGGCCTCAGCCCCAGCATTTT
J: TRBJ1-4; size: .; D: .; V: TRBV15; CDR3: CATSSYRALNEKLFF; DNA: TGTGCCACCAGCTCGTACAGGGCCCTAAATGAAAAACTGTTTTTT
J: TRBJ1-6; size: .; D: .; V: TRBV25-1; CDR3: CASSPVFNSPLHF; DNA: TGTGCCAGCAGTCCGGTTTTCAATTCACCCCTCCACTTT
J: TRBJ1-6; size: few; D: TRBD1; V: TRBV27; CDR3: CASSLGGTANSPLHF; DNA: TGTGCCAGCAGTTTAGGAGGGACAGCGAATTCACCCCTCCACTTT
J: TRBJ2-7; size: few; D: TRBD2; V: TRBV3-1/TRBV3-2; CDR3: CASSQGLREDF; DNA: TGTGCCAGCAGCCAAGGGCTCCGGGAGGACTTC
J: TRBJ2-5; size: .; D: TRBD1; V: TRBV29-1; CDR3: CSVGDSLQETQYF; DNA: TGCAGCGTAGGGGACAGCCTACAAGAGACCCAGTACTTC
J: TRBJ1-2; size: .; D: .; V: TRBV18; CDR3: CASSPPDNTNYGYTF; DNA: TGTGCCAGCTCACCACCGGACAACACTAACTATGGCTACACCTTC
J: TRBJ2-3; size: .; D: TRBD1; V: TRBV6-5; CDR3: CASSRDRVADTQYF; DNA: TGTGCCAGCAGCCGGGACAGGGTAGCAGATACGCAGTATTTT
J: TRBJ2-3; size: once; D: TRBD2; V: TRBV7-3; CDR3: CASSPTSGWGGTQYF; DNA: TGTGCCAGCAGCCCGACTAGCGGGTGGGGAGGTACGCAGTATTTT
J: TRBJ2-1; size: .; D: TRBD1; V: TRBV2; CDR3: CASRHAGTGSHNEQFF; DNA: TGTGCCAGCAGACACGCCGGGACAGGGTCCCACAATGAGCAGTTCTTC
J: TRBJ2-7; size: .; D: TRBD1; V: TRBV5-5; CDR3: CASSPGTGTGITYEQYF; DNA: TGTGCCAGCAGCCCAGGCACCGGGACAGGGATTACCTACGAGCAGTACTTC
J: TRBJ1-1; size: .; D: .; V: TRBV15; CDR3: CATSRGLKSTEAFF; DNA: TGTGCCACCAGCAGAGGACTTAAATCCACTGAAGCTTTCTTT
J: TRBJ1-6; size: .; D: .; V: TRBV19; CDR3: CASRIGSSSYNSPLHF; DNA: TGTGCCAGTAGGATAGGATCGAGCTCCTATAATTCACCCCTCCACTTT
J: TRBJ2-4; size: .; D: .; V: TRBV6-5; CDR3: CASRPPATGSNIQYF; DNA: TGTGCCAGCAGACCCCCGGCGACCGGGAGTAACATTCAGTACTTC
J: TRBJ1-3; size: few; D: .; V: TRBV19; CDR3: CASTWGTLSGNTIYF; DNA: TGTGCCAGTACCTGGGGGACACTGTCTGGAAACACCATATATTTT
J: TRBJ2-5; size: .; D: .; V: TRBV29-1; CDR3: CSVEASGWETQYF; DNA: TGCAGCGTTGAAGCCTCGGGATGGGAGACCCAGTACTTC
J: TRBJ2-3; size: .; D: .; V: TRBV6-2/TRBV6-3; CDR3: CASSYSPLGGAPTDTQYF; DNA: TGTGCCAGCAGTTATTCACCTCTGGGGGGGGCCCCCACAGATACGCAGTATTTT